This TCR beta chain was identified in a study of beta chain features in type 1 diabetes. Study at large: Similarity in age, gender and cell yields was seen between patients and healthy donors. Findings and caveats of the study: Moderate but significant shortening of TCRB CDR3s was recorded in all four CD4+ subsets from Type 1 diabetes patients.

Ten or more counts support this clone. Its antigen is still unknown. Expressed TCRB transcripts got sequenced, as all isolated RNA was reverse transcribed. TCRdb's copy holds only in-frame clones and misses some; the assay was immunoSEQ multiplex PCR. The data show 100,000 to 150,000 clones, with roughly 17% seen just once and 2.6% held by the top ten. The sequencing input was central memory CD4+ T cells from blood. The TCR was taken from a man younger than 30 with type 1 diabetes.

The CDR3 loop is CASSFGGDETQYF. The CDR3 coding sequence is TGTGCCAGCAGCTTTGGAGGGGACGAGACCCAGTACTTC. The rearrangement links TRBV5-5 to TRBJ2-5; tentatively, D is TRBD2 (6 bases). Germline loops: CDR1 SGHKS, CDR2 YYEKEE (reference sequence). CDR3 size: 13 residues. V was clipped by 2 bases and J by 5 bases, with 10 bases between them.